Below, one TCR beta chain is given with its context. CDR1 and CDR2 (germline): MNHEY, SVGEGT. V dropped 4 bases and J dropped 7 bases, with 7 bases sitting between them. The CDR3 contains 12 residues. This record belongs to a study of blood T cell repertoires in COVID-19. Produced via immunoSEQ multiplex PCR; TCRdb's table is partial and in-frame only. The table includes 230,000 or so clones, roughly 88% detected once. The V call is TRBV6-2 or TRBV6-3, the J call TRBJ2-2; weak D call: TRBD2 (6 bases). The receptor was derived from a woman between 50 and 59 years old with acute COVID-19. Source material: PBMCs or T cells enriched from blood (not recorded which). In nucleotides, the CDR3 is TGTGCCAGCAGTTGGGGGGTCGGGGAGCTGTTTTTT. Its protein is CASSWGVGELFF.